This T cell receptor beta chain originates from a study of OX40 agonist ivuxolimab in advanced cancers. Study-wide context: Past anti-PD-1, anti-PD-L1 or anti-CTLA-4 therapy was accepted, and 40% to 45% had received some. Study observations and caveats: CD4+ and CD8+ blood T cells expanded clonally by week 6 at 0.1 to 3.0 mg/kg. Partly responding patients at 0.1-3.0 mg/kg showed some of the smallest clonal expansion. Expanded clones tended on average to be more numerous among CD8+ T cells than CD4+.

With regard to this clone: Its antigen is unidentified.

Data came from immunoSEQ multiplex PCR; TCRdb stores just in-frame clones and leaves some out. The sample consists of under 85,000 clones, about 84% of them appearing once. Germline values: CDR1 SGHDT, CDR2 YYEEEE. The CDR3 consists of 13 residues. Trimming shortened V by 3 bases and J by 1 base, and 7 bases separated the two germline ends. V gene TRBV5-6 combines with J gene TRBJ1-1; D gene unclear. This sequence was found in an adult with an advanced solid tumor such as melanoma, head and neck, liver or kidney cancer. Specimen: CD4+ or CD8+ T cells sorted from blood, collected in a trial of the OX40 agonist ivuxolimab. CDR3 coding DNA: TGTGCCAGCAGCTACTTCGGGAACACTGAAGCTTTCTTT. Translation: CASSYFGNTEAFF. The whole variable domain, filled in from reference TRBV5-6 and TRBJ1-1, reads DAGVTQSPTHLIKTRGQQVTLRCSPKSGHDTVSWYQQALGQGPQFIFQYYEEEERQRGNFPDRFSGHQFPNYSSELNVNALLLGDSALYLCASSYFGNTEAFFGQGTRLTVV.